Reported below is one T cell receptor (beta chain). Its cognate antigen is unknown. This sample was included in a study of T cell responses to AZD1222 COVID-19 vaccine. Study outcomes and limitations: Most donors were white British, females outnumbered males, and clonal diversity was possibly underestimated.

The method was immunoSEQ multiplex PCR; TCRdb's version includes in-frame clones alone and lacks a portion of them. The sample records approximately 150,000 clones, approximately 90% being singletons. Trimming removed 5 bases at V and 3 bases at J, with 11 bases between. The germline CDR1 and CDR2 sequences are SGHTA and FQGTGA. The CDR3 is made up of 13 amino acids. This clonotype originated in an adult who received the AZD1222 COVID-19 vaccine. The sample here was peripheral blood, taken 28 days after the second AZD1222 dose. This chain connects TRBV7-3 to TRBJ2-7, with a weak D call TRBD1 (5 bases). The CDR3, as DNA: TGTGCCAGCAGCATTGACAGAGGCTACGAGCAGTACTTC. Encoded protein: CASSIDRGYEQYF.